The T cell receptor (beta chain) under discussion was sequenced for a study of cytomegalovirus exposure and HLA in healthy donors. Trimming cost V 6 bases and J 2 bases, with 14 bases left between them. This CDR3 contains 15 residues. Germline V gene lookup returns CDR1 MNHEY and CDR2 SVGAGI. PCR used 60 Vbeta primers and 13 Jbeta primers. Some clones are missing from TCRdb's copy, which holds only in-frame ones; the method was immunoSEQ multiplex PCR. The sample has 150,000 or so clones; the top ten hold around 1.7%. Concerning this clone itself: Its antigen is still unknown.

Overall study findings and caveats: Sequencing probably produced one cluster of sequence variants that were highly shared. The study had only CMV serostatus as immune exposure information. It was shown in a later analysis that HLA-associated TCR beta chains were more clonally expanded than other, equally common chains.

The receptor was isolated from a woman between 50 and 59 years old in good health and CMV-seronegative. The sample taken for sequencing was PBMCs. The V gene is TRBV6-5, the J gene TRBJ2-1; D is perhaps TRBD2 (7 bases). Written as DNA, the CDR3 is TGTGCCAGCAGATCAGGGGAGGGTCCCTACAATGAGCAGTTCTTC. Protein sequence: CASRSGEGPYNEQFF.